These 18 T cell receptor beta chains originate from one sample sequenced in a study of OX40 agonist ivuxolimab in advanced cancers. The data were produced by immunoSEQ multiplex PCR, yet TCRdb's version contains in-frame clones alone and is incomplete. Here the sample spans tens of thousands of clones, 75% to 90% being singletons. The specimen was CD4+ or CD8+ T cells sorted from blood, collected in a trial of the OX40 agonist ivuxolimab. These receptors all stem from an adult with an advanced solid tumor such as melanoma, head and neck, liver or kidney cancer.

V usage is TRBV19 and J usage is TRBJ2-3; 8 bases align to TRBD2. CDR3 length: 16 residues. Germline V lookup: CDR1 LNHDA, CDR2 SQIVND (reference sequence). Losses at the gene ends were 5 bases for V and 4 bases for J; bases not matched to a gene: 11. The CDR3 is CASSPFWSGGSDTQYF. The DNA for the CDR3 is TGTGCCAGTAGTCCGTTCTGGAGCGGGGGATCAGATACGCAGTATTTT.

This clone occurred once. The chain employs TRBV10-2 and TRBJ1-1; weak D call: TRBD1 (5 bases). This CDR3 spans 12 amino acids. CDR1 is WSHSY and CDR2 is SAAADI in the germline V gene. The germline V and J ends were trimmed by 4 bases and 7 bases, with 10 bases remaining between them. CDR3 loop: CASSAGFIEAFF. CDR3 DNA: TGCGCCAGCAGTGCAGGGTTTATTGAAGCTTTCTTT.

This clone was counted a few times. This rearrangement joins TRBV7-2 to TRBJ2-1; D is uncertain. Trimming pared 5 bases from V and 5 bases from J, leaving 16 bases between. CDR1 and CDR2 from the germline V gene are SGHTA and FQGNSA. There are 15 residues in the CDR3. The CDR3 DNA reads as TGTGCCAGCAGCCCCCACTTTTCCCGCCACAATGAGCAGTTCTTC. Its protein is CASSPHFSRHNEQFF.

This clone was detected only once. V is TRBV5-1 and J is TRBJ2-1; 12 nucleotides align to TRBD2. Trimming removed 6 bases from V and 7 bases from J; junction bases left unmatched: 11. The CDR3 runs 16 residues. Germline assignment: CDR1 SGHRS and CDR2 YFSETQ. The chain's CDR3 is CASTPKTSGSRNEQFF. In DNA form, the CDR3 reads TGCGCCAGCACCCCGAAGACTAGCGGGAGTAGAAATGAGCAGTTCTTC.

Only one count was recorded for this clone. J is TRBJ1-4 and V is TRBV5-1; D uncertain. Trimming pared 0 bases from V and 8 bases from J, leaving 17 bases between. The CDR3 runs to 16 residues. CDR1 is SGHRS, CDR2 YFSETQ, per germline. The CDR3 DNA is TGCGCCAGCAGCTTGGCCGACTCGTCAGGAGGGGAAAAACTGTTTTTT. It is translated as CASSLADSSGGEKLFF.

The chain employs TRBV28 and TRBJ2-1; D gene unclear. V was pared by 4 bases and J by 3 bases, with 10 bases between. Per the germline V gene, CDR1 is MDHEN and CDR2 is SYDVKM. This CDR3 spans 14 amino acids. CDR3 DNA sequence: TGTGCCAGCAGTTCTTCAGACGGCTACAATGAGCAGTTCTTC. Amino acid sequence: CASSSSDGYNEQFF.

This sequence joins TRBV11-3 and TRBJ2-5, with 7 bases lining up with TRBD1. Looked up from germline, CDR1 is SGHNT and CDR2 is YENEEA. With 5 bases clipped from V and 1 base from J, the junction kept 7 bases outside the gene matches. The CDR3 length is 15 residues. Here the CDR3 reads CASSTRGFVQETQYF. CDR3 DNA: TGTGCCAGCAGCACCAGGGGGTTTGTCCAAGAGACCCAGTACTTC.

This chain joins TRBV28 and TRBJ2-3; tentatively, D is TRBD2 (6 bases). The V gene's germline CDR1 is MDHEN and CDR2 SYDVKM. V dropped 3 bases and J dropped 0 bases, with 16 bases sitting between them. The CDR3 length is 17 residues. The CDR3 DNA follows: TGTGCCAGCAGTTTGGCGCTAGCGAGAACTAGCACAGATACGCAGTATTTT. Amino acids: CASSLALARTSTDTQYF. The complete variable domain, with remaining parts taken from reference TRBV28 and TRBJ2-3, reads DVKVTQSSRYLVKRTGEKVFLECVQDMDHENMFWYRQDPGLGLRLIYFSYDVKMKEKGDIPEGYSVSREKKERFSLILESASTNQTSMYLCASSLALARTSTDTQYFGPGTRLTVL.

The chain links TRBV27 to TRBJ2-7; D is perhaps TRBD1 or TRBD2 (5 bases each). V lost 6 bases and J 6 bases, leaving 9 bases between the germline ends. The CDR3 extends over 11 amino acids. Per germline, CDR1 MNHEY and CDR2 SMNVEV (reference sequence). As DNA, the CDR3 is TGTGCCAGCAGGAGGGGCGGCGAGCAGTACTTC. This codes for CASRRGGEQYF.

This clone came up once. The chain recombines TRBV29-1 with TRBJ2-1, with TRBD1 identical over 9 bases. V lost 6 bases to trimming and J lost 8 bases; unmatched junction nucleotides: 11. Germline V CDR1 and CDR2: SQVTM, ANQGSEA. The CDR3 has 14 amino acids. As DNA, the CDR3 is TGCAGCGTCGCTCTACCGGGACAGGGACATGAGCAGTTCTTC. Translated: CSVALPGQGHEQFF.

The chain is built from TRBV7-9 and TRBJ2-6, with D possibly TRBD2 on 6 matching bases. Per germline, CDR1 SEHNR and CDR2 FQNEAQ (reference sequence). The CDR3 is made up of 18 amino acids. V was trimmed by 5 bases and J by 0 bases, leaving 17 bases between them. CDR3 in amino acids: CASSPRIGGYSGANVLTF. In nucleotides, the CDR3 is TGTGCCAGCAGCCCCCGAATCGGGGGATACTCTGGGGCCAACGTCCTGACTTTC.

V and J are TRBV19 and TRBJ2-7; D possibly uses TRBD1 or TRBD2 (5 bases each). This CDR3 has 14 residues. V was shortened by 5 bases and J by 0 bases, with 11 bases between the two germline ends. Germline CDR1 is LNHDA and CDR2 is SQIVND (reference sequence). The CDR3 sequence: CASSLGTGSYEQYF. DNA for the CDR3: TGTGCCAGTAGTCTCGGGACGGGCTCCTACGAGCAGTACTTC.

The chain uses TRBV21-1 and TRBJ1-1; the table's TRBD1 call for D was not verified on the DNA. TRBV21-1 is tagged as a pseudogene. The CDR3 runs 16 residues. CDR3 region: CASSGRDRGLSTEAFF. The CDR3 DNA is TGTGCCAGCAGCGGGAGAGACAGGGGGCTGAGCACTGAAGCTTTCTTT.

The genes are TRBV12-5 and TRBJ2-5; D call uncertain. Germline V gene lookup returns CDR1 LGHNT and CDR2 FRNRAP. Trimming removed 1 base at V and 1 base at J, with 4 bases between. This CDR3 contains 13 residues. CDR3: CASGLGIQETQYF. The CDR3 nucleotides read TGTGCTAGTGGTTTGGGGATCCAAGAGACCCAGTACTTC.

The chain uses TRBV29-1 and TRBJ2-5; D is unclear. Judging by the DNA end, TRBJ2-7 fits better; the J call may be wrong. Germline-derived CDR1 and CDR2 are SQVTM and ANQGSEA. The CDR3 sequence is 12 residues long. As DNA, the CDR3 is TGCAGCGTTGAAGGGGCCCTCTACGAGCAGTACTTC. Translation: CSVEGALYEQYF.

The chain couples TRBV10-3 to TRBJ1-4; D unresolved. The CDR3 length is 14 residues. V gave up 3 bases and J gave up 2 bases, with 7 bases separating them. Germline V lookup: CDR1 ENHRY, CDR2 SYGVKD. The CDR3 loop is CAISERGTNEKLFF. CDR3 nucleotides: TGTGCCATCAGTGAACGAGGGACTAATGAAAAACTGTTTTTT.

This chain joins TRBV21-1 and TRBJ2-1; whether TRBD2, the table's D call, matches the DNA was not checked. TRBV21-1 is a recognized pseudogene. The CDR3 contains 16 residues. CDR3 coding DNA: TGTGCCAGCAGCAAAGTTCCGGGAAGATCCTACAATGAGCAGTTCTTC. Protein sequence: CASSKVPGRSYNEQFF.

The chain has TRBV7-6 and TRBJ2-2; 7 nucleotides align to TRBD2. Germline V gives CDR1 SGHVS, CDR2 FNYEAQ. CDR3 length equals 16 residues. The V and J ends lost 2 bases and 1 base, in that order; junction bases with no gene match: 4. Written as DNA, the CDR3 is TGTGCCAGCAGCTTATCTTTAGCGGGGAACACCGGGGAGCTGTTTTTT. It encodes CASSLSLAGNTGELFF. The full variable domain, with the rest looked up from reference TRBV7-6 and TRBJ2-2, is GAGVSQSPRYKVTKRGQDVALRCDPISGHVSLYWYRQALGQGPEFLTYFNYEAQQDKSGLPNDRFSAERPEGSISTLTIQRTEQRDSAMYRCASSLSLAGNTGELFFGEGSRLTVL.